These 27 T cell receptor beta chains originate from one sample sequenced in a study of shared clonotypes between healthy human individuals. Sequencing used immunoSEQ multiplex PCR; TCRdb keeps in-frame clones, though not all of them. The sample lists roughly 2.1 million clones; about 93% were seen once. Positively selected for CCR7, the CD45RO-negative cells used as naive CD8 cells excluded terminally differentiated effector memory CD45RA+ cells. The sequenced sample was naive CD8+ T cells from PBMCs. These receptors came from a man aged 18 to 30 in good health. Some clones in this sample may be carry-over from other donors' samples.

The chain has TRBV30 and TRBJ1-6, with D tentatively TRBD1 (5 bases). The CDR3 loop spans 16 amino acids. The V end was cut by 0 bases, the J end by 7 bases, with 16 bases between. Germline V gene sequence: CDR1 GTSNPN, CDR2 SVGIG (reference sequence). In nucleotides, the CDR3 is TGTGCCTGGAGTGTACTTCGGCCACAGGCAAATTCACCCCTCCACTTT. Amino acids: CAWSVLRPQANSPLHF. Full variable domain (rest looked up from reference TRBV30 and TRBJ1-6): SQTIHQWPATLVQPVGSPLSLECTVEGTSNPNLYWYRQAAGRGLQLLFYSVGIGQISSEVPQNLSASRPQDRQFILSSKKLLLSDSGFYLCAWSVLRPQANSPLHFGNGTRLTVT.

The chain links TRBV27 to TRBJ1-2; the D is unclear. The CDR3 has 13 amino acids. Germline V gene sequence: CDR1 MNHEY, CDR2 SMNVEV (reference sequence). The V gene lost 1 base and the J gene lost 8 bases, with 11 bases spanning the gap. This chain's CDR3 is CASSLFPGNGYTF. CDR3 bases: TGTGCCAGCAGTTTATTTCCGGGGAACGGCTACACCTTC.

The chain couples TRBV11-2 to TRBJ1-1, with 7 bases that match TRBD1. Germline values: CDR1 SGHAT, CDR2 FQNNGV. Germline trimming cut 2 bases from V and 1 base from J; bases unmatched to any gene: 4. This CDR3 is 15 amino acids long. The CDR3 sequence is CASSLTRGPNTEAFF. CDR3 bases: TGTGCCAGCAGCTTAACGAGGGGGCCGAACACTGAAGCTTTCTTT.

The CDR3 region is CASSMSLAGTYEQYF. Here the CDR3 DNA reads TGTGCCAGTAGTATGTCGCTAGCGGGAACCTACGAGCAGTACTTC. The chain joins TRBV19 to TRBJ2-7, with 9 bases that match TRBD2. The J segment lost 2 bases and the V segment lost 3 bases, leaving 5 bases of the junction unmatched. The CDR3 spans 15 residues. CDR1 LNHDA and CDR2 SQIVND come from the germline V gene (reference sequence).

This clone came up once. The chain uses TRBV5-5 and TRBJ2-7, with 9 nucleotides matching TRBD1. J was trimmed by 3 bases and V by 5 bases; bases with no gene match: 9. The CDR3 is 15 amino acids. The germline CDR1 and CDR2 sequences are SGHKS and YYEKEE (reference sequence). The CDR3 loop is CASRHFRDRVYEQYF. In nucleotides, the CDR3 is TGTGCCAGCAGACATTTCCGGGACAGGGTCTACGAGCAGTACTTC.

This chain uses TRBV9 with TRBJ1-1, with 7 bases matching TRBD1. The CDR3 is 16 residues long. Germline V gene lookup returns CDR1 SGDLS and CDR2 YYNGEE. V lost 0 bases, J lost 0 bases, and 5 bases stayed unmatched. The CDR3 DNA is TGTGCCAGCAGCGTAGCGACAGGGAATATGAACACTGAAGCTTTCTTT. It codes for CASSVATGNMNTEAFF.

Worth noting for this clone: Other DNA sequences in this sample translate to the same CDR3. V is TRBV20-1 and J is TRBJ2-6; D remains unclear. The CDR3 contains 11 residues. The germline V gene encodes CDR1 DFQATT and CDR2 SNEGSKA (reference sequence). V was trimmed by 4 bases and J by 2 bases, leaving 0 bases between them. The CDR3 sequence: CSATGANVLTF. CDR3 bases: TGCAGTGCTACTGGGGCCAACGTCCTGACTTTC.

The chain is built from TRBV19 and TRBJ2-7; D is ambiguous. There are 12 residues in the CDR3. The V end was cut by 5 bases, the J end by 6 bases, with 11 bases between. Germline V gene sequence: CDR1 LNHDA, CDR2 SQIVND (reference sequence). The CDR3 nucleotides read TGTGCCAGTAGTCGGACCCCTCTCGAGCAGTACTTC. This translates into CASSRTPLEQYF.

V gene TRBV20-1 combines with J gene TRBJ1-2, with TRBD1 identical over 7 bases. The length of the CDR3 is 10 residues. The germline CDR1 and CDR2 sequences are DFQATT and SNEGSKA (reference sequence). The V segment lost 5 bases and the J segment 14 bases; nucleotides outside the gene matches: 8. The chain's CDR3 is CSAPGQVITF. DNA for the CDR3: TGCAGTGCTCCTGGACAGGTTATTACCTTC.

The chain uses TRBV9 and TRBJ2-1; unclear D gene. Germline lookup yields CDR1 SGDLS and CDR2 YYNGEE. V was cut by 0 bases and J by 7 bases, with 8 bases left in between. The CDR3 consists of 13 residues. The CDR3 DNA follows: TGTGCCAGCAGCGTAGGGTTCGTGAATGAGCAGTTCTTC. Its protein is CASSVGFVNEQFF.

As to this clone: Other DNA sequences in this specimen translate into the identical CDR3. The rearrangement joins TRBV7-9 to TRBJ1-2; D is ambiguous. Per germline, CDR1 SEHNR and CDR2 FQNEAQ (reference sequence). Trimming took off 2 bases at V and 2 bases at J, with 6 bases between the two ends. The CDR3 contains 13 residues. CDR3 coding DNA: TGTGCCAGCAGCTTATCGGCCAACTATGGCTACACCTTC. This sequence encodes CASSLSANYGYTF.

The rearrangement links TRBV27 to TRBJ2-5; 12 bases are a match to TRBD2. The CDR3 has 16 amino acids. V gave up 4 bases and J gave up 5 bases; unmatched junction bases: 8. The germline gives CDR1 MNHEY, CDR2 SMNVEV (reference sequence). The CDR3 sequence is CASSSSSGRARETQYF. CDR3 sequence (DNA): TGTGCCAGCAGTTCTTCTAGCGGGAGGGCCCGGGAGACCCAGTACTTC.

The gene calls are TRBV27 and TRBJ2-3, with 8 positions matching TRBD1. Looked up from germline, CDR1 is MNHEY and CDR2 is SMNVEV (reference sequence). The CDR3 is 16 residues long. V was clipped by 4 bases and J by 3 bases; unmatched bases: 9. The CDR3 DNA sequence: TGTGCCAGCAGTTCGGAAAACAGGGGGTGGACAGATACGCAGTATTTT. The encoded protein is CASSSENRGWTDTQYF.

The rearrangement joins TRBV6-1 to TRBJ2-4; D possibly corresponds to TRBD2 (6 bases). The germline V and J ends were trimmed by 4 bases and 0 bases, with 10 bases remaining between them. Germline V gene lookup returns CDR1 MNHNS and CDR2 SASEGT. This CDR3 is built from 15 residues. The CDR3 region is CASSGGMLAKNIQYF. CDR3 bases: TGTGCCAGCAGTGGCGGGATGCTAGCCAAAAACATTCAGTACTTC.

The chain combines TRBV5-1 with TRBJ2-7, with TRBD2 identical over 12 bases. Germline loops: CDR1 SGHRS, CDR2 YFSETQ. With V trimmed by 3 bases and J by 6 bases, 10 bases remained unmatched. The CDR3 is 16 residues long. The CDR3 is CASSWHPSGRAPEQYF. The CDR3 DNA follows: TGCGCCAGCAGCTGGCACCCTAGCGGGAGGGCTCCCGAGCAGTACTTC.

This clone came up once. In the same sample, other DNA sequences code for this CDR3. The chain combines TRBV19 with TRBJ1-1; D gene ambiguous. Germline lookup yields CDR1 LNHDA and CDR2 SQIVND (reference sequence). V dropped 3 bases and J dropped 1 base, with 9 bases sitting between them. There are 14 residues in the CDR3. This CDR3 is CASSIMAANTEAFF. CDR3 bases: TGTGCCAGTAGTATTATGGCTGCGAACACTGAAGCTTTCTTT.

This chain connects TRBV10-1 to TRBJ2-1; weak D call: TRBD2 (5 bases). This CDR3 has 15 amino acids. The V gene lost 3 bases and the J gene lost 7 bases, with 16 bases spanning the gap. Per the germline V gene, CDR1 is WNHNN and CDR2 is SYGVQD (reference sequence). The CDR3 nucleotides are TGCGCCAGCAGTGAATCTTTCGGCGGGTTTAATGAGCAGTTCTTC. Amino acid sequence: CASSESFGGFNEQFF.

The rearrangement uses TRBV4-2 and TRBJ2-5; TRBD1 aligns across 7 bases. This CDR3 has 13 residues. The germline CDR1 and CDR2 sequences are LGHNA and YNFKEQ. The V segment lost 4 bases and the J segment 3 bases; nucleotides outside the gene matches: 2. CDR3 coding DNA: TGTGCCAGCAGCCTCGACAGGGAAGAGACCCAGTACTTC. Protein: CASSLDREETQYF.

This chain uses TRBV19 with TRBJ2-7; 16 nucleotides match TRBD2. The CDR3 has 16 amino acids. V lost 3 bases, J lost 2 bases, and 1 base stayed unmatched. Germline CDR1 LNHDA, CDR2 SQIVND (reference sequence). The CDR3 region is CASSMGTSGRAYEQYF. DNA of the CDR3: TGTGCCAGTAGTATGGGGACTAGCGGGAGGGCCTACGAGCAGTACTTC. The variable domain in full, with the rest retrieved from reference TRBV19 and TRBJ2-7, is DGGITQSPKYLFRKEGQNVTLSCEQNLNHDAMYWYRQDPGQGLRLIYYSQIVNDFQKGDIAEGYSVSREKKESFPLTVTSAQKNPTAFYLCASSMGTSGRAYEQYFGPGTRLTVT.

The rearrangement joins TRBV4-3 to TRBJ2-7; perhaps TRBD2 as D (5 bases). Germline-derived CDR1 and CDR2 are LGHNA and YSLEER. V lost 0 bases and J lost 4, with 10 bases in between. CDR3 length equals 14 residues. The CDR3 region is CASSQDWRPYEQYF. The CDR3 DNA reads TGCGCCAGCAGCCAAGATTGGAGGCCTTACGAGCAGTACTTC.

The V and J genes are TRBV5-4 and TRBJ2-7; 9 bases align to TRBD1. The CDR3 has 15 amino acids. Germline CDR1 SGHNT, CDR2 YYREEE (reference sequence). Trimming removed 3 bases from V and 7 bases from J; junction bases left unmatched: 11. The CDR3 DNA follows: TGTGCCAGCAGCTGGCCCGAACAGGGGGCAGATGAGCAGTACTTC. This translates into CASSWPEQGADEQYF.

The chain has TRBV27 and TRBJ2-3; D not resolved. V was shortened by 7 bases and J by 1 base, with 12 bases between the two germline ends. The CDR3 runs to 14 residues. Germline V lookup: CDR1 MNHEY, CDR2 SMNVEV (reference sequence). The DNA for the CDR3 is TGTGCCAGCACCTACCCGGGCGGCACAGATACGCAGTATTTT. Translated: CASTYPGGTDTQYF.

This chain connects TRBV28 to TRBJ1-1; D is ambiguous. CDR3 length: 18 amino acids. The germline V gene encodes CDR1 MDHEN and CDR2 SYDVKM. The ends were cut back, 2 bases at V and 3 bases at J, with 22 bases in the middle. CDR3 sequence reads: CASSLVGPGVEGDTEAFF. The DNA for the CDR3 is TGTGCCAGCAGTTTAGTGGGCCCTGGCGTCGAGGGTGACACTGAAGCTTTCTTT.

V and J are TRBV27 and TRBJ2-1; tentatively, D is TRBD2 (6 bases). This CDR3 is 15 amino acids long. CDR1 and CDR2 (germline): MNHEY, SMNVEV (reference sequence). Trimming pared 3 bases from V and 4 bases from J, leaving 13 bases between. This CDR3 is CASSLDSGDYNEQFF. The CDR3 bases are TGTGCCAGCAGTTTGGATAGCGGAGATTACAATGAGCAGTTCTTC.

V gene TRBV9 combines with J gene TRBJ1-3, with a weak D call TRBD1 (6 bases). The V gene lost 0 bases and the J gene lost 7 bases, with 14 bases spanning the gap. Per the germline V gene, CDR1 is SGDLS and CDR2 is YYNGEE. The CDR3 has 15 amino acids. CDR3 loop: CASSVGPGEMNTIYF. The CDR3, as DNA: TGTGCCAGCAGCGTAGGTCCAGGGGAGATGAACACCATATATTTT.

The genes are TRBV9 and TRBJ1-2, with D perhaps TRBD1 (5 bases). Germline V CDR1 and CDR2: SGDLS, YYNGEE. This CDR3 region has 15 residues. V was pared by 0 bases and J by 3 bases, with 12 bases between. For the CDR3, the DNA is TGTGCCAGCAGCGTAGGGGAAGGGGCTCACTATGGCTACACCTTC. Amino acids: CASSVGEGAHYGYTF.

This chain uses TRBV6-5 with TRBJ2-1; 12 bases are shared with TRBD2. The CDR3 has 16 residues. CDR1 is MNHEY, CDR2 SVGAGI, per germline. V shed 4 bases, J shed 12 bases, and the junction held 13 bases outside the gene matches. The CDR3 region is CASSSSSASGRAGQFF. The CDR3 region has the DNA TGTGCCAGCAGTTCCTCTTCGGCTAGCGGGAGGGCCGGGCAGTTCTTC.